These 27 T cell receptor beta chains originate from one sample sequenced in a study of Tregs in tolerant kidney transplant recipients. Sequencing used immunoSEQ multiplex PCR; TCRdb keeps in-frame clones, though not all of them. The data show about 14,000 clones, with around nine tenths seen just once and around 13% held by the top ten. The source material was CD8+ T cells from blood. These TCRs come from a human donor in good health.

The chain combines TRBV7-3 with TRBJ2-1; TRBD1 or TRBD2 may be the D gene (5 bases each). V dropped 2 bases and J dropped 3 bases, with 11 bases sitting between them. Germline V CDR1 and CDR2: SGHTA, FQGTGA. This CDR3 comprises 15 residues. The CDR3 here is CASSLGSGSYNEQFF. The CDR3 DNA is TGTGCCAGCAGCTTAGGGTCAGGGAGCTACAATGAGCAGTTCTTC. The full variable domain, completed using reference TRBV7-3 and TRBJ2-1, is GAGVSQTPSNKVTEKGKYVELRCDPISGHTALYWYRQSLGQGPEFLIYFQGTGAADDSGLPNDRFFAVRPEGSVSTLKIQRTERGDSAVYLCASSLGSGSYNEQFFGPGTRLTVL.

This rearrangement joins TRBV10-3 to TRBJ2-5; 7 bases are shared with TRBD1. The CDR3 length is 15 residues. The germline CDR1 and CDR2 sequences are ENHRY and SYGVKD. Trimming removed 5 bases from V and 2 bases from J; junction bases left unmatched: 8. CDR3 region: CAISFRQGRQETQYF. CDR3 in DNA: TGTGCCATCAGTTTTAGACAGGGCCGACAAGAGACCCAGTACTTC.

The chain employs TRBV11-2 and TRBJ2-6; the D gene is possibly TRBD1 (5 bases). V dropped 2 bases and J dropped 2 bases, with 10 bases sitting between them. There are 16 residues in the CDR3. CDR1 and CDR2 (germline): SGHAT, FQNNGV. This CDR3 reads CASSLIRVPGANVLTF. In DNA, the CDR3 is TGTGCCAGCAGCTTAATCAGGGTCCCTGGGGCCAACGTCCTGACTTTC.

The chain links TRBV5-4 to TRBJ2-7; 8 bases are a match to TRBD1. This CDR3 has 14 amino acids. The germline V gene encodes CDR1 SGHNT and CDR2 YYREEE (reference sequence). The J segment lost 5 bases and the V segment lost 0 bases, leaving 4 bases of the junction unmatched. CDR3 nucleotide sequence: TGTGCCAGCAGCTTGGCGGACAGGGTCCACGAGCAGTACTTC. Its translation is CASSLADRVHEQYF.

The genes are TRBV5-1 and TRBJ1-1; 7 nucleotides agree with TRBD1. With V trimmed by 4 bases and J by 4 bases, 7 bases remained unmatched. The germline V gene encodes CDR1 SGHRS and CDR2 YFSETQ. The CDR3 spans 14 residues. Here the CDR3 DNA reads TGCGCCAGCAGCCAAGGGGGCGCGGGCACTGAAGCTTTCTTT. It encodes CASSQGGAGTEAFF.

The chain combines TRBV11-2 with TRBJ2-3; no firm D call. Trimming cost V 5 bases and J 4 bases, with 10 bases left between them. CDR3 length: 13 residues. Germline loops: CDR1 SGHAT, CDR2 FQNNGV. The CDR3 spells CASSLTGADTQYF. The CDR3, as DNA: TGTGCCAGCAGCCTAACGGGCGCAGATACGCAGTATTTT.

The chain couples TRBV5-6 to TRBJ1-1; D is perhaps TRBD1 (5 bases). Germline V gene data show CDR1 as SGHDT and CDR2 as YYEEEE. V gave up 3 bases and J gave up 5 bases, with 11 bases separating them. This CDR3 has 13 residues. CDR3 residues: CASSSGYKTEAFF. In DNA, the CDR3 is TGTGCCAGCAGCTCAGGGTATAAGACTGAAGCTTTCTTT.

This chain uses TRBV30 with TRBJ1-2; D uncertain. Germline V gene sequence: CDR1 GTSNPN, CDR2 SVGIG (reference sequence). Trimming pared 4 bases from V and 4 bases from J, leaving 16 bases between. The CDR3 length is 14 residues. Written as DNA, the CDR3 is TGTGCCTGGAACCCCCTTGGGCCCCTCTATGGCTACACCTTC. It encodes CAWNPLGPLYGYTF.

The rearrangement links TRBV7-8 to TRBJ2-7; D may be TRBD2 (6 bases). V lost 5 bases and J 6 bases, leaving 20 bases between the germline ends. The CDR3 length is 15 residues. Germline V gives CDR1 SGHVS, CDR2 FQNEAQ. The CDR3 region has the DNA TGTGCCAGCAGCCCCACCGGGACTTACAGGAGCGAGCAGTACTTC. It is translated as CASSPTGTYRSEQYF.

The chain links TRBV7-9 to TRBJ2-3; a weak D match, TRBD1 (5 bases). Germline CDR1 is SEHNR and CDR2 is FQNEAQ (reference sequence). The CDR3 consists of 15 residues. The V and J ends lost 6 bases and 0 bases respectively, with 13 bases between them. The CDR3 is CASRREQESTDTQYF. In DNA form, the CDR3 reads TGTGCCAGCAGAAGGGAACAGGAAAGCACAGATACGCAGTATTTT.

The J gene is TRBJ2-1, the V gene TRBV27; 9 bases map to TRBD2. The CDR3 is 14 residues long. V lost 8 bases to trimming and J lost 1 base; unmatched junction nucleotides: 3. The germline V gene has CDR1 MNHEY and CDR2 SMNVEV (reference sequence). The CDR3 sequence: CASSSGKSYNEQFF. CDR3 in DNA: TGTGCCAGCTCTAGCGGGAAATCCTACAATGAGCAGTTCTTC.

The V call is TRBV6-5, the J call TRBJ2-7, with TRBD1 matching over 10 bases. Germline V gene sequence: CDR1 MNHEY, CDR2 SVGAGI. The ends lost 4 bases at V and 6 bases at J; junction bases unmatched: 12. This CDR3 is built from 16 residues. The CDR3 nucleotides are TGTGCCAGCAGTTCCAGAGACAGGGGGCTTTACTCCGAGCAGTACTTC. Translating gives CASSSRDRGLYSEQYF.

The chain's CDR3 is CASSLTGPGLSTDTQYF. In DNA form, the CDR3 reads TGTGCCAGCAGCTTAACGGGACCGGGACTTAGCACAGATACGCAGTATTTT. The rearrangement links TRBV7-3 to TRBJ2-3; D possibly corresponds to TRBD2 (6 bases). Germline V gene lookup returns CDR1 SGHTA and CDR2 FQGTGA. Trimming pared 0 bases from V and 0 bases from J, leaving 13 bases between. The length of the CDR3 is 17 residues.

The chain is built from TRBV4-3 and TRBJ2-7; 7 nucleotides match TRBD2. Germline loops: CDR1 LGHNA, CDR2 YSLEER. The length of the CDR3 is 17 residues. The junction had 17 bases not matched to a gene; V was cut back by 3 bases and J by 6 bases. The CDR3 DNA reads TGCGCCAGCAGCCAGGGACCCCCGGGAGGTCTCTCTCTCGAGCAGTACTTC. Encoded protein: CASSQGPPGGLSLEQYF.

The chain recombines TRBV5-6 with TRBJ2-5; D uncertain. The CDR3 has 12 amino acids. Germline V gene sequence: CDR1 SGHDT, CDR2 YYEEEE. V lost 1 base to trimming and J lost 5 bases, with 6 bases between them. As DNA, the CDR3 is TGTGCCAGCAGCTTGCTCGGGGAGACCCAGTACTTC. Amino acid sequence: CASSLLGETQYF.

The chain carries TRBV27 and TRBJ1-2, with 9 nucleotides matching TRBD1. The V segment lost 6 bases and the J segment 6 bases; nucleotides outside the gene matches: 2. Germline V gene sequence: CDR1 MNHEY, CDR2 SMNVEV (reference sequence). There are 12 residues in the CDR3. The CDR3 DNA reads TGTGCCAGCAGGGACAGGGGCCATGGCTACACCTTC. Translation: CASRDRGHGYTF.

CDR3: CASSIGTGPLYEQYF. DNA for the CDR3: TGTGCCAGTAGTATTGGGACAGGACCACTATACGAGCAGTACTTC. The chain employs TRBV19 and TRBJ2-7; 8 bases align to TRBD1. The CDR3 runs 15 residues. Germline-derived CDR1 and CDR2 are LNHDA and SQIVND (reference sequence). V trimming: 3 bases; J trimming: 4 bases; junction bases outside the gene matches: 8.

This chain connects TRBV7-9 to TRBJ2-1; a possible D gene is TRBD1 (7 bases). V was pared by 7 bases and J by 0 bases, with 19 bases between. This CDR3 has 17 amino acids. Germline CDR1 SEHNR, CDR2 FQNEAQ (reference sequence). In nucleotides, the CDR3 is TGTGCCAGCAAGGGTGGAGGGGGCAAGAGCTCCTACAATGAGCAGTTCTTC. Its protein is CASKGGGGKSSYNEQFF.

The V and J genes are TRBV2 and TRBJ1-5; D might be TRBD1 (5 bases). V was cut by 6 bases and J by 6 bases, with 12 bases left in between. The V gene's germline CDR1 is SNHLY and CDR2 FYNNEI. The CDR3 consists of 13 residues. The CDR3 nucleotides are TGTGCCAGCAGACCAAGCCAGGGTCAGCCCCAGCATTTT. Its translation is CASRPSQGQPQHF.

The DNA for the CDR3 is TGTGCCAGCAGCCGTACAGGGAACACTGAAGCTTTCTTT. Protein: CASSRTGNTEAFF. The V gene is TRBV25-1, the J gene TRBJ1-1, with D perhaps TRBD1 (5 bases). CDR3 length: 13 amino acids. V gave up 6 bases and J gave up 1 base, with 9 bases separating them. From germline, CDR1 is MGHDK and CDR2 SYGVNS.

J is TRBJ1-1 and V is TRBV5-1, with a tentative D call TRBD1 (6 bases). CDR1 is SGHRS, CDR2 YFSETQ, per germline. The V gene lost 0 bases and the J gene lost 4 bases, with 7 bases spanning the gap. The CDR3 covers 13 residues. The CDR3 here is CASSLGGGTEAFF. The CDR3 DNA is TGCGCCAGCAGCTTGGGAGGGGGCACTGAAGCTTTCTTT. Drawing the rest from reference TRBV5-1 and TRBJ1-1, the complete variable domain is KAGVTQTPRYLIKTRGQQVTLSCSPISGHRSVSWYQQTPGQGLQFLFEYFSETQRNKGNFPGRFSGRQFSNSRSEMNVSTLELGDSALYLCASSLGGGTEAFFGQGTRLTVV.

The rearrangement links TRBV28 to TRBJ2-7; the D gene is possibly TRBD1 (6 bases). This CDR3 has 12 residues. The germline V gene encodes CDR1 MDHEN and CDR2 SYDVKM. The V and J ends lost 7 bases and 6 bases respectively, with 13 bases between them. This chain's CDR3 is CASTTTGSEQYF. The CDR3 nucleotides are TGTGCCAGCACGACAACAGGGTCCGAGCAGTACTTC.

The chain links TRBV25-1 to TRBJ1-4, with TRBD1 matching over 7 bases. V lost 3 bases to trimming and J lost 8 bases; unmatched junction nucleotides: 9. From germline, CDR1 is MGHDK and CDR2 SYGVNS. CDR3 size: 15 residues. CDR3 DNA: TGTGCCAGCAGTGACCAGACAGGGATCGGCGAAAAACTGTTTTTT. This translates into CASSDQTGIGEKLFF.

The rearrangement joins TRBV6-5 to TRBJ1-1; D uncertain. The V gene lost 7 bases and the J gene lost 2 bases, with 11 bases spanning the gap. Looked up from germline, CDR1 is MNHEY and CDR2 is SVGAGI. The CDR3 length is 13 residues. The CDR3 sequence is CASMTSLNTEAFF. CDR3 DNA: TGTGCCAGCATGACGTCGCTCAACACTGAAGCTTTCTTT.

CDR3 loop: CASRLGGGLEKLFF. CDR3 DNA: TGCGCCAGCAGATTAGGAGGGGGACTCGAAAAACTGTTTTTT. The V call is TRBV4-1, the J call TRBJ1-4, with D perhaps matching TRBD1 (6 bases). V was trimmed by 6 bases and J by 8 bases, leaving 16 bases between them. Germline CDR1 and CDR2: MGHRA and YSYEKL. The CDR3 has 14 residues.

The chain carries TRBV7-3 and TRBJ2-1; maybe TRBD2 (5 bases). The V and J ends lost 1 base and 8 bases respectively, with 9 bases between them. Germline lookup yields CDR1 SGHTA and CDR2 FQGTGA. The CDR3 has 13 residues. For the CDR3, the DNA is TGTGCCAGCAGCTTAAATGGGCGGGATGAGCAGTTCTTC. It encodes CASSLNGRDEQFF. Full variable domain (remainder filled in from reference TRBV7-3 and TRBJ2-1): GAGVSQTPSNKVTEKGKYVELRCDPISGHTALYWYRQSLGQGPEFLIYFQGTGAADDSGLPNDRFFAVRPEGSVSTLKIQRTERGDSAVYLCASSLNGRDEQFFGPGTRLTVL.

There are a few counts of this clone. The chain links TRBV21-1 to TRBJ1-2; the table's D call, TRBD1, has no DNA check behind it. TRBV21-1 is tagged as a pseudogene. The CDR3 is 14 amino acids. The CDR3 loop reads CASSPRGQLYGYTF. The CDR3 coding sequence is TGTGCCAGCAGCCCGAGGGGACAGCTCTATGGCTACACCTTC.